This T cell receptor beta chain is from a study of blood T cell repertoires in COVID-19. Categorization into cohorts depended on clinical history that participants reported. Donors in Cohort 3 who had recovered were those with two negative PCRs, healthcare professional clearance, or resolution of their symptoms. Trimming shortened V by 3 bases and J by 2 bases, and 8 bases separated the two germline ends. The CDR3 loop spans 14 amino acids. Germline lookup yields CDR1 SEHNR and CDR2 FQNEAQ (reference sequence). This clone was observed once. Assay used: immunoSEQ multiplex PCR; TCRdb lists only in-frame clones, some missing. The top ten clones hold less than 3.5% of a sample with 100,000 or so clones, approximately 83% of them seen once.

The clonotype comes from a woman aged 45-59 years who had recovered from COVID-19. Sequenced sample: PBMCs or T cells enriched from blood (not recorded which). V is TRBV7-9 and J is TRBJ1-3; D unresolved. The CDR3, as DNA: TGTGCCAGCAGCTTGAGCACTGCTGGAAACACCATATATTTT. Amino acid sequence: CASSLSTAGNTIYF.